The next 2 T cell receptor beta chains were all read from a single sample in a study of blood T cell repertoires in COVID-19. Produced via immunoSEQ multiplex PCR; TCRdb's table is partial and in-frame only. The repertoire holds 85,000 to 95,000 clones, with about 83% as singletons. The material sequenced was peripheral blood. These receptors were collected from a human donor in a cohort sampled during active COVID-19.

This chain uses TRBV5-1 with TRBJ1-1; 7 bases are a match to TRBD1. From germline, CDR1 is SGHRS and CDR2 YFSETQ. CDR3 length: 14 residues. Germline trimming cut 4 bases from V and 6 bases from J; bases unmatched to any gene: 9. This CDR3 is CASSLGQDVSEAFF. The CDR3 region has the DNA TGCGCCAGCAGCCTAGGACAGGATGTCTCTGAAGCTTTCTTT.

The chain carries TRBV5-6 and TRBJ1-2; D not resolved. This CDR3 contains 12 residues. Germline V lookup: CDR1 SGHDT, CDR2 YYEEEE. The V and J ends lost 2 bases and 5 bases respectively, with 7 bases between them. The CDR3 loop reads CASSFEGYGYTF. The CDR3 bases are TGTGCCAGCAGCTTTGAGGGTTATGGCTACACCTTC.